Included here is one T cell receptor beta chain sequence, with context. Its antigen is currently unknown. The sample belongs to a study of cytomegalovirus exposure and HLA in healthy donors. Study outcomes and limitations: Most TCR sequences proved rare, with some public TCRs found in many donors. A link between a missense DCLRE1C variant and TCR beta V- and J-gene trimming emerged from a later analysis. From TCR beta sequences, most subjects' HLA-A and HLA-B alleles were reportedly predicted accurately.

The germline V and J ends were trimmed by 5 bases and 7 bases, with 9 bases remaining between them. The CDR3 covers 11 residues. Germline V CDR1 and CDR2: SGHTA, FQGNSA. Use of 60 Vbeta and 13 Jbeta primers characterized the PCR. Repertoires were generated with immunoSEQ multiplex PCR, while TCRdb's copy carries only in-frame clones and drops some. The sample includes roughly 140,000 clones, approximately 84% seen only once; the top ten take around a tenth. This receptor was obtained from a woman aged 60 to 75 in good health and CMV-seropositive. The rearrangement joins TRBV7-2 to TRBJ2-7, with unresolved D. What was sequenced was PBMCs. The CDR3 DNA sequence: TGTGCCAGCAGCCTTGTACAGGAGCAGTACTTC. It specifies CASSLVQEQYF.